In its sample, the clone carrying this T cell receptor (beta chain) was seen many times. This sample's time point: persistent/refractory GD, antithyroid drugs over 5 years with positive TRAb. The TCR library used RNA extracted from PBMCs. In each case, Graves' disease was diagnosed per American Thyroid Association guidelines. Construction of the TCR beta libraries employed iRepertoire HTBI primers in conjunction with Arm-PCR of CDR3 regions. TCRdb reanalysed the multiplex PCR reads using MiXCR and keeps one entry per CDR3 protein. Altogether 700,000 or so distinct CDR3 sequences are present, around 30% being singletons, with the ten largest covering about two fifths. The sample belongs to a study of regulatory T cells in long-lasting Graves disease. Looked up from germline, CDR1 is SNHLY and CDR2 is FYNNEI. This CDR3 has 16 residues. V lost 4 bases, J lost 1 base, and 14 bases lay in between.

Here the sequenced sample was peripheral blood mononuclear cells (PBMCs), taken when the disease was refractory, from a patient treated with antithyroid drugs. This chain joins TRBV2 and TRBJ1-5; TRBD1 is a possible D gene (5 bases). The receptor comes from a female donor with Graves disease. The CDR3 spells CASSGAGTTSNQPQHF. The CDR3 region has the DNA TGTGCCAGCAGTGGGGCTGGGACCACAAGCAATCAGCCCCAGCATTTT.